This TCR beta chain was obtained from a study of T cell responses to AZD1222 COVID-19 vaccine (dated by TCRdb to the early 2020s). With respect to the entire study: AZD1222 recipients whose second dose came at about 4 weeks and those whose second dose came at about 12 weeks were combined into one group, since spike-specific TCR depth and breadth did not differ between the two schedules. Trial participants were enrolled by age into subgroups of 18-55, 56-69 and 70-plus years, and 148, 28 and 57 TCR-sequenced participants, respectively, were included in these subgroups. TCR sequencing was performed for more than 230 trial participants, of whom about 210 were given two doses of AZD1222 and 26 were given two doses of MenACWY control vaccine.

The investigation overall reported the following: Conclusions about previously exposed vaccinees are limited because only a handful of AZD1222 recipients were SARS-CoV-2 seropositive at baseline. Spike-specific TCR breadth and depth rose significantly after two AZD1222 doses compared with day 0 and with MenACWY recipients. Participants were mostly white British and included more females than males, and it was suggested by the authors that clonal diversity may have been underestimated. Nearly half of unique spike-specific TCRs reportedly recognized epitopes outside regions mutated in the B.1.351 and B.1.1.7 variants. Because no day 14 peak-response samples were available, repertoires were characterized only after the peak T cell response. In the small 56-69-year group, the increase in depth fell short of significance, most likely because of low power. The whole spike protein was spanned by vaccine-associated CD4 TCRs, and dominant responses were seen in regions 160-218 and 743-854.

Read against the paper, the sample's time point label means: baseline before first vaccination. Vaccinee samples came from UK trials COV001 and COV002, including a single-blind randomized controlled phase 2/3 trial of AZD1222 (ChAdOx1 nCoV-19) in healthy adults. Trial participant PBMC samples were collected at day 0 and day 28 after the second dose for TCRbeta chain sequencing. The CDR3 regions of human TCRbeta chains were analyzed by immunosequencing. The authors processed their data as follows. TCRs in the repertoires were matched against a reference library of SARS-CoV-2-specific TCRs that had been generated with the MIRA antigen-specificity platform. Breadth meant the fraction of unique TCRs that were SARS-CoV-2-associated, whereas depth meant the fraction of total T cells that were SARS-CoV-2-associated. Each spike-specific TCR was assigned to its reactive spike region and to a CD4 or CD8 class using the MIRA data. Log10-transformed breadth and depth values were compared by one-way ANOVA with Sidak's multiple comparisons tests. TCRdb took over this immuneACCESS table, retaining in-frame rearrangements with V and J assigned. Such tables are incomplete; in checked studies, under half of the missing clones stem from an unresolved V gene, and the remainder is unexplained. The DNA was the basis for D and trimming; V, J and clone size are from that table. This sample lists around 120,000 clones; roughly 90% were detected once. The top ten clones comprise under 1.2% of the sample.

As to this clone: Its recognized antigen is unknown. The input lacks base qualities; no much larger clone sits a single base away.

The sequencing used peripheral blood, collected on day 0 of AZD1222 vaccination. The receptor's source is an adult in good health.

The CDR3 region: CASSLSPGRQETQYF. The nucleotides are TGTGCCAGCAGCTTAAGTCCCGGTCGGCAAGAGACCCAGTACTTC. The chain uses TRBV11-1 and TRBJ2-5; the D gene cannot be named for sure. The CDR1 and CDR2 encoded by the germline V gene (reference sequence) are SGHAT and FQDESV. Reading from cysteine to phenylalanine, the CDR3 counts 15 amino acids. Only CDR3 DNA remains: 45 bases, in frame from the first base. V loses 2 bases of germline sequence and J loses 2 bases, and the interval between the two ends is 12 bases.